The sample holds many counts of the clone carrying this T cell receptor beta chain. Its target is unknown. The trim removed 4 bases at V and 8 bases at J, leaving 2 bases unmatched. This CDR3 contains 12 residues. This record belongs to a study of T-cell reconstitution after alpha-beta-depleted transplantation in children. Unique molecular identifiers were incorporated into the prepared TCRbeta library. TCRdb re-called the PCR reads through MiXCR, storing one row per CDR3 protein. The data contain around 440,000 distinct CDR3 sequences, under 12% of them singletons. Study-level findings and limits: Several hundred expanded graft clones reportedly were the source of alpha-beta T cells about two months after transplant. In some patients, recipient T cells and intrathymic progenitors surviving conditioning explained high day-60 diversity. T-cell numbers and diversity, one year after transplant, stemmed largely from T cells that were newly produced.

The genes are TRBV12-3 or TRBV12-4 and TRBJ1-5; 7 bases are shared with TRBD1. The TCR originated in a child aged 2-15 years with inherited bone marrow failure, due to receive a stem cell transplant. This specimen consisted of PBMCs, obtained before TCRalphabeta/CD19-depleted stem cell transplant. CDR3 DNA: TGTGCCAGCAGTTCCGACAGGGAGCCCCAGCATTTT. It codes for CASSSDREPQHF.